This T cell receptor (beta chain) was identified during a study of T cells in narcolepsy. Study context: Healthy controls were enrolled alongside patients with narcolepsy type 1 or type 2. Study-wide results and caveats: Blood of same and different patients, but not healthy controls, reportedly held recurring autoreactive clonotypes.

With regard to this clone: Its antigen is undetermined.

Sequencing used immunoSEQ multiplex PCR; TCRdb keeps in-frame clones, though not all of them. Of about 17,000 clones in the sample, 85% to 90% were seen once. V was pared by 7 bases and J by 14 bases, with 16 bases of the junction left unmatched. CDR3 length: 13 amino acids. Germline assignment: CDR1 SNHLY and CDR2 FYNNEI. The chain has TRBV2 and TRBJ1-2; the match to TRBD1 covers 7 bases. Specimen: memory (CD45RA-) CD4+ T cells from blood. This clonotype originated in a human donor in good health. The CDR3, as DNA: TGTGCCAGCAATCAGGGGGACATTGCAAGGAAGACCTTC. It translates to CASNQGDIARKTF.